This entry lists 6 T cell receptor beta chains sequenced from one sample in a study of T cells in Graves' hyperthyroidism and ophthalmopathy (dated by TCRdb to about 2019). The library came from multiplex PCR. This sample was sequenced with an Illumina HiSeq 2000. TCR beta CDR3 regions were amplified from RNA transcripts. A first-round RT-PCR of the TCR CDR3 used the HTBI primer set with the Qiagen OneStep RT-PCR kit. Through fastp at Q25 and MiXCR, TCRdb rebuilt clones from the public reads, retaining in-frame beta chains. For every CDR3 protein sequence, its rows merge into one entry that carries the most common genes and DNA. This sample gives hundreds of thousands of distinct CDR3 sequences in total; approximately 15% of them show up just once. Roughly 10% of the sample belongs to the ten largest clones. What was sequenced was blood. These receptors were obtained from a young woman with Graves' hyperthyroidism.

This clonotype was detected a few times. This chain links TRBV29-1 with TRBJ2-5, with TRBD1 identical over 9 bases. Germline lookup yields CDR1 SQVTM and CDR2 ANQGSEA. Unmatched junction bases numbered 9, after V lost 3 bases and J lost 7 bases. This CDR3 spans 14 amino acids. The CDR3 is CSVDGTGIRGTQYF. CDR3 nucleotide sequence: TGCAGCGTTGACGGGACAGGGATCCGTGGGACCCAGTACTTC.

V usage is TRBV24-1 and J usage is TRBJ2-1, with 8 bases identical to TRBD2. The CDR3 sequence is 15 residues long. Losses at the gene ends were 5 bases for V and 7 bases for J; bases not matched to a gene: 9. Per the germline V gene, CDR1 is KGHDR and CDR2 is SFDVKD. CDR3 DNA: TGTGCCACCAGTGCCCGTAGCGGGAACGTAAATGAGCAGTTCTTC. Its protein product is CATSARSGNVNEQFF.

This clonotype was picked up many times. V gene TRBV11-2 combines with J gene TRBJ2-5; 8 positions agree with TRBD1. CDR3 length: 17 residues. V lost 3 bases and J lost 0; bases outside the gene matches: 9. The germline V gene encodes CDR1 SGHAT and CDR2 FQNNGV. Here the CDR3 reads CASSFHPDRADQETQYF. DNA for the CDR3: TGTGCCAGCAGCTTTCACCCGGACAGGGCTGACCAAGAGACCCAGTACTTC.

The CDR3 protein is CASSSRTRNTGELFF. CDR3 DNA: TGTGCCAGCAGCTCCCGGACTAGGAACACCGGGGAGCTGTTTTTT. The chain employs TRBV7-8 and TRBJ2-2; 7 positions match TRBD2. The CDR3 consists of 15 residues. Germline V gene sequence: CDR1 SGHVS, CDR2 FQNEAQ. V lost 4 bases, J lost 1 base, and 3 bases stayed unmatched.

Ten or more counts support this clonotype. This rearrangement joins TRBV29-1 to TRBJ2-3; the match to TRBD2 covers 9 bases. Germline trimming cut 7 bases from V and 4 bases from J; bases unmatched to any gene: 9. This CDR3 comprises 14 residues. Germline CDR1 is SQVTM and CDR2 is ANQGSEA. CDR3 coding DNA: TGCAGCGGAAGAGTAGCGGGAGTCCCAGATACGCAGTATTTT. Its translation is CSGRVAGVPDTQYF.

The chain couples TRBV5-8 to TRBJ2-2, with D tentatively TRBD1 or TRBD2 (5 bases each). Germline CDR1 and CDR2: SGHTS and YDEGEE. This CDR3 is built from 14 residues. Trimming left V 2 bases short and J 10 bases short, with 15 bases between. CDR3 nucleotides: TGTGCCAGCAGCTTAAGGCGTTCGGGGCCGGAGCTGTTTTTT. It translates to CASSLRRSGPELFF.